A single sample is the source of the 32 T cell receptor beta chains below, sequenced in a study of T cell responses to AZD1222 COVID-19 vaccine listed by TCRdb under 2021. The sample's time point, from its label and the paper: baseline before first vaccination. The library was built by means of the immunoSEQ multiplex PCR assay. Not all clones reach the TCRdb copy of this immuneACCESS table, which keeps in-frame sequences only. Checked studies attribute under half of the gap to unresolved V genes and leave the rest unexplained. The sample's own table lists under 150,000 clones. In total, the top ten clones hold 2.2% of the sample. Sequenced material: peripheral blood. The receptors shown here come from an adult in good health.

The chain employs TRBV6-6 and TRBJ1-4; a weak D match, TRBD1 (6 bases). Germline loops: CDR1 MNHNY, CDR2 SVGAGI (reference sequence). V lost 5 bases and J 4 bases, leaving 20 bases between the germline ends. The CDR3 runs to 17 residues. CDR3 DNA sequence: TGTGCCAGCAGTCTAAACCGGAGGACAGCATTTAATGAAAAACTGTTTTTT. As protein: CASSLNRRTAFNEKLFF.

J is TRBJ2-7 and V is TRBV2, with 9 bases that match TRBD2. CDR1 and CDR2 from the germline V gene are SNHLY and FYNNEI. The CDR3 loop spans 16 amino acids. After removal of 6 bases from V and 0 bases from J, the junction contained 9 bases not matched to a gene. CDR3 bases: TGTGCCAGCAGCGCAGCGGGGGGCCCCGGCTCCTACGAGCAGTACTTC. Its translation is CASSAAGGPGSYEQYF.

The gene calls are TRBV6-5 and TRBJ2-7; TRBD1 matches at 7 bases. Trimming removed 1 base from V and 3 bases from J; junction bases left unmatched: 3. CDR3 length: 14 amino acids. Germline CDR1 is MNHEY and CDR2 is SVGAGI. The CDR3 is CASSYFRDSYEQYF. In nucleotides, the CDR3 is TGTGCCAGCAGTTACTTCCGGGACAGCTACGAGCAGTACTTC.

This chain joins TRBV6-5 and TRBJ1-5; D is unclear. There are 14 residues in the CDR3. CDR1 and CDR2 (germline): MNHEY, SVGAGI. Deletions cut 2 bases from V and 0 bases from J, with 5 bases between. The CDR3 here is CASSYRDSNQPQHF. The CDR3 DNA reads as TGTGCCAGCAGTTACAGGGATAGCAATCAGCCCCAGCATTTT.

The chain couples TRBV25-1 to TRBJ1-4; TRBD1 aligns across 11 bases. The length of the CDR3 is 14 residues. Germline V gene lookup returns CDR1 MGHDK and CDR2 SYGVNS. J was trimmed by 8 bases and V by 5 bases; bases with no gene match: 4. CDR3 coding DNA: TGTGCCAGCAGTAGCCGGGACAGGGGGGAAAAACTGTTTTTT. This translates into CASSSRDRGEKLFF.

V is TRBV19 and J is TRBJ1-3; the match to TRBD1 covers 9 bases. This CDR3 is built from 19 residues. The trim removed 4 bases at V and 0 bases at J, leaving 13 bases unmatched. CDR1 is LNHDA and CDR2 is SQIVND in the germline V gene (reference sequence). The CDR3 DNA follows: TGTGCCAGTAGTACTCCGGGACAGGGTTCCTACTACTCTGGAAACACCATATATTTT. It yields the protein CASSTPGQGSYYSGNTIYF.

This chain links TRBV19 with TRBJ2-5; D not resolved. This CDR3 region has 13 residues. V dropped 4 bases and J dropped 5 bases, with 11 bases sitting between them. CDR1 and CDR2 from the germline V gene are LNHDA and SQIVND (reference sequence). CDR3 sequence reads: CASSRIAQETQYF. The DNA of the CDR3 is TGTGCCAGTAGTAGGATTGCCCAGGAGACCCAGTACTTC. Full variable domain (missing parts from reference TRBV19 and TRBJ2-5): DGGITQSPKYLFRKEGQNVTLSCEQNLNHDAMYWYRQDPGQGLRLIYYSQIVNDFQKGDIAEGYSVSREKKESFPLTVTSAQKNPTAFYLCASSRIAQETQYFGPGTRLLVL.

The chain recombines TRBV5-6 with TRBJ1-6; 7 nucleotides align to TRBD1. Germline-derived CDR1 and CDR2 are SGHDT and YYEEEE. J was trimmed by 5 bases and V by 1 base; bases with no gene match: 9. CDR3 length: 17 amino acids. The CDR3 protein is CASSLLGRTGHNSPLHF. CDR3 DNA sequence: TGTGCCAGCAGCTTGTTGGGGAGGACAGGTCATAATTCACCCCTCCACTTT.

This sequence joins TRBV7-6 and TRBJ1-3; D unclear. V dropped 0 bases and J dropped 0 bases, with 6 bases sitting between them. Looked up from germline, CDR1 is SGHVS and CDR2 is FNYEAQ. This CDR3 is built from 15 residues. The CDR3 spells CASSLAPISGNTIYF. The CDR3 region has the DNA TGTGCCAGCAGCTTAGCCCCCATCTCTGGAAACACCATATATTTT.

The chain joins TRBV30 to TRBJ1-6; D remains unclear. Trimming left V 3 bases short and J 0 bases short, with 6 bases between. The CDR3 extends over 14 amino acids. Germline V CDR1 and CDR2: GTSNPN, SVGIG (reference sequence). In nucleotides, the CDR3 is TGTGCCTGGAGGAGGAGCTCCTATAATTCACCCCTCCACTTT. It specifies CAWRRSSYNSPLHF.

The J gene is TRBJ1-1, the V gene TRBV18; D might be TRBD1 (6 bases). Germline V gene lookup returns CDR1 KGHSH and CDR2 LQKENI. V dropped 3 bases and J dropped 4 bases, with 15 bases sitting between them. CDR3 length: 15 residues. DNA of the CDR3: TGTGCCAGCTCACCGGCCCCCGGGACAAGCACTGAAGCTTTCTTT. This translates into CASSPAPGTSTEAFF.

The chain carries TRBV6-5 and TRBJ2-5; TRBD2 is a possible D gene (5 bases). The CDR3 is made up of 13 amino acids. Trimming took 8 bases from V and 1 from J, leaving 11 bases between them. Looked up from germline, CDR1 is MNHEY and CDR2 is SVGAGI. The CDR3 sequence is CASGRGRQETQYF. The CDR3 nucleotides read TGTGCCAGCGGTAGAGGGCGCCAAGAGACCCAGTACTTC.

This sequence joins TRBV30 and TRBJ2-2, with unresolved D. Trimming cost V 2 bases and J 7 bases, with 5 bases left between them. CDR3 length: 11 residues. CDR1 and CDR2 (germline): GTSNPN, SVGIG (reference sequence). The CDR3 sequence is CAWSPIGELFF. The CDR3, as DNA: TGTGCCTGGAGTCCTATCGGGGAGCTGTTTTTT. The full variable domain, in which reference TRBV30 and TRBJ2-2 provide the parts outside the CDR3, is SQTIHQWPATLVQPVGSPLSLECTVEGTSNPNLYWYRQAAGRGLQLLFYSVGIGQISSEVPQNLSASRPQDRQFILSSKKLLLSDSGFYLCAWSPIGELFFGEGSRLTVL.

CDR3 region: CASSAGTVYGYTF. The CDR3 bases are TGTGCCAGCAGTGCCGGGACAGTTTATGGCTACACCTTC. V and J are TRBV2 and TRBJ1-2; TRBD1 aligns across 7 bases. V lost 4 bases, J lost 5 bases, and 4 bases stayed unmatched. Per the germline V gene, CDR1 is SNHLY and CDR2 is FYNNEI. This CDR3 region has 13 residues.

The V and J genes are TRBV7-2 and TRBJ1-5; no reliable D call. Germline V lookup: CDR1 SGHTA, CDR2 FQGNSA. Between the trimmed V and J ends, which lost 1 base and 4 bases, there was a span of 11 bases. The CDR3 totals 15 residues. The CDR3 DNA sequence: TGTGCCAGCAGCTTAGAAGGGTCTCCGAATCAGCCCCAGCATTTT. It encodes CASSLEGSPNQPQHF.

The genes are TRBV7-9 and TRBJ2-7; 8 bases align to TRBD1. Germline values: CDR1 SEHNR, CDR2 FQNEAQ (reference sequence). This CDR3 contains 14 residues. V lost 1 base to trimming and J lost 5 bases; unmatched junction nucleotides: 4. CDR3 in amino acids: CASSLGTGSHEQYF. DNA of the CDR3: TGTGCCAGCAGCTTAGGGACAGGGTCTCACGAGCAGTACTTC.

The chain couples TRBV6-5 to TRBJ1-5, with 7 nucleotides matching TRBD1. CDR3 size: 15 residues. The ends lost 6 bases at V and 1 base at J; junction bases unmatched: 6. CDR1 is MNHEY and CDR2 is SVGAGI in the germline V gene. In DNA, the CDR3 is TGTGCCAGCAGACGACAGGGCGCGAGCAATCAGCCCCAGCATTTT. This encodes CASRRQGASNQPQHF.

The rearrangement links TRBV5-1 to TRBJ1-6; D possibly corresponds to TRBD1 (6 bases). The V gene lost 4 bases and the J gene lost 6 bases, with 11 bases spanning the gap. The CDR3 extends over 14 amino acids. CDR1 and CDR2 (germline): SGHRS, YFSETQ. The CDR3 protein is CASSTGQSNSPLHF. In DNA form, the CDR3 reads TGCGCCAGCAGCACCGGACAGAGTAATTCACCCCTCCACTTT.

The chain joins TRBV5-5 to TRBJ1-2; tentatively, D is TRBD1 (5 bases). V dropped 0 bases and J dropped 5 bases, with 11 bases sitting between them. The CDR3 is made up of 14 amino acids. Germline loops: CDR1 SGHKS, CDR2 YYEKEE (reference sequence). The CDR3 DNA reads TGTGCCAGCAGCTTGGAACGGGGGAGGTATGGCTACACCTTC. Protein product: CASSLERGRYGYTF.

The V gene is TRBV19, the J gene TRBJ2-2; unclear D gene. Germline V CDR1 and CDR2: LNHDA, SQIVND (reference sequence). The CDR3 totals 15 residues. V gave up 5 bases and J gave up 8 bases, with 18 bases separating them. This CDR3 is CASSRTGALPGELFF. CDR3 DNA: TGTGCCAGTAGTCGCACCGGAGCCCTCCCGGGGGAGCTGTTTTTT.

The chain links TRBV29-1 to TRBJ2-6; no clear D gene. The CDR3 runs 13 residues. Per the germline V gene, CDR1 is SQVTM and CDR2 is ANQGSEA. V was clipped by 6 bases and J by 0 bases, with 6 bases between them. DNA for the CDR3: TGCAGCGTCCAGGACTCTGGGGCCAACGTCCTGACTTTC. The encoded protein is CSVQDSGANVLTF.

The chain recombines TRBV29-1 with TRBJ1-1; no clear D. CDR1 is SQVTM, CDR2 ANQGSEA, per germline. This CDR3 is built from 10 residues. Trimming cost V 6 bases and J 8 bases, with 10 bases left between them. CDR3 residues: CSVWSTEAFF. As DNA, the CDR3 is TGCAGCGTCTGGTCCACCGAAGCTTTCTTT.

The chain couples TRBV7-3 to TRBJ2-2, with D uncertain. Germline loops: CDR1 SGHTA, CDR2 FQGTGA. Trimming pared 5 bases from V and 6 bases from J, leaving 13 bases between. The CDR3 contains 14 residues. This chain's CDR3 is CASSAFVNAGELFF. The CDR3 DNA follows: TGTGCCAGCAGCGCTTTTGTTAACGCCGGGGAGCTGTTTTTT.

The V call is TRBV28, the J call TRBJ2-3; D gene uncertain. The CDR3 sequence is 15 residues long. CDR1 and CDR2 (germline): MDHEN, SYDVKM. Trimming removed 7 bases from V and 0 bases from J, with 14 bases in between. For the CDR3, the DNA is TGTGCCAGCAAAGGGCTCTTATTTAGCACAGATACGCAGTATTTT. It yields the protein CASKGLLFSTDTQYF.

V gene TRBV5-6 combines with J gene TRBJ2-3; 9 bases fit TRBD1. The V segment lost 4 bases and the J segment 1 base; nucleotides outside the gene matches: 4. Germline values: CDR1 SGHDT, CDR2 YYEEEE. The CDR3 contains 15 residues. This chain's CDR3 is CASSGTGYGTDTQYF. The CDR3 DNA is TGTGCCAGCAGCGGGACAGGGTATGGCACAGATACGCAGTATTTT.

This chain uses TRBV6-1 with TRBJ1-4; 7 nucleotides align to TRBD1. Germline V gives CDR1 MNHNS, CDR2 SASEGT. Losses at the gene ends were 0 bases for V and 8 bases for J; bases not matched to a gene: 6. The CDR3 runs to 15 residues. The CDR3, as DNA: TGTGCCAGCAGTGAAGCAGACAGGGTGGGAGAAAAACTGTTTTTT. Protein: CASSEADRVGEKLFF.

CDR3 sequence reads: CASSRPGTNYGYTF. The CDR3 DNA reads TGTGCCAGCAGCCGACCCGGGACAAACTATGGCTACACCTTC. V gene TRBV11-2 combines with J gene TRBJ1-2; D perhaps matches TRBD1 (6 bases). Deletions cut 5 bases from V and 2 bases from J, with 12 bases between. Germline V gene data show CDR1 as SGHAT and CDR2 as FQNNGV. This CDR3 contains 14 residues.

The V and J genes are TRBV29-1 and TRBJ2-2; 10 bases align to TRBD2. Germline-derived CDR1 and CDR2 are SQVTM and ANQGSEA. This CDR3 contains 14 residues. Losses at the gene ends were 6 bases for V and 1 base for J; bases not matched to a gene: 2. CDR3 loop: CSVIAGGNTGELFF. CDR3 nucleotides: TGCAGCGTAATAGCGGGGGGGAACACCGGGGAGCTGTTTTTT.

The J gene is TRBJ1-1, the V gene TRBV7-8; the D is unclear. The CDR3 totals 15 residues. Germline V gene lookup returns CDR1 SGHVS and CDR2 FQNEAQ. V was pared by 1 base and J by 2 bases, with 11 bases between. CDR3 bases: TGTGCCAGCAGCTTAGGATGGGTCTCAAACACTGAAGCTTTCTTT. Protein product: CASSLGWVSNTEAFF.

The CDR3 sequence is CATIAGGYEQYF. The CDR3 nucleotides are TGTGCCACCATAGCGGGGGGCTACGAGCAGTACTTC. This rearrangement joins TRBV28 to TRBJ2-7; 10 bases are shared with TRBD2. The CDR3 loop spans 12 amino acids. V shed 10 bases, J shed 3 bases, and the junction held 3 bases outside the gene matches. Germline V gene lookup returns CDR1 MDHEN and CDR2 SYDVKM.

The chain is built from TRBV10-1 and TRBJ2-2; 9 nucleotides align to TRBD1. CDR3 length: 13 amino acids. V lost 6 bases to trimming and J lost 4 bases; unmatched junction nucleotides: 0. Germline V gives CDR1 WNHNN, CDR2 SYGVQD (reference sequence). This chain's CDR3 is CASRTGGTGELFF. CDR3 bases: TGCGCCAGCAGGACAGGGGGCACCGGGGAGCTGTTTTTT.

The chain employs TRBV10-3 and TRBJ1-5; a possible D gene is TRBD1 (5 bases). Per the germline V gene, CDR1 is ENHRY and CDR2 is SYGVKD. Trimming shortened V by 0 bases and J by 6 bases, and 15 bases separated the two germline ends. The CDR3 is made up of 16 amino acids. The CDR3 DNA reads TGTGCCATCAGTGAGTCTTTTGGGGGTTTAGGTCAGCCCCAGCATTTT. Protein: CAISESFGGLGQPQHF.